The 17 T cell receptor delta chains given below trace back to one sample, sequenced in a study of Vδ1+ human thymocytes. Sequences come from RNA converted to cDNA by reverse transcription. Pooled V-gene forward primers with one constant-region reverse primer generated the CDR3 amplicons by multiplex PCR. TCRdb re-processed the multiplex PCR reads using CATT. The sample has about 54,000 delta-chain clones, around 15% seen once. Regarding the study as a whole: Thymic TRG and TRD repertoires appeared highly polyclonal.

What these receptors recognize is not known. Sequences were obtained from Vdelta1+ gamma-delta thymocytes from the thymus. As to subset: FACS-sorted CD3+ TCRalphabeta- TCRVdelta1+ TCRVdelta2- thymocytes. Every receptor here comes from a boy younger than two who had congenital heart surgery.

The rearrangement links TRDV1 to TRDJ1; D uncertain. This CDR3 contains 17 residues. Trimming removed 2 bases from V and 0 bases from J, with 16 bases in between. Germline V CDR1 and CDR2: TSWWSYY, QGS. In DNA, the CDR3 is TGTGCTCTTGGGGAAAGGTTGCCTGGACCGTACACCGATAAACTCATCTTT. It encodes CALGERLPGPYTDKLIF.

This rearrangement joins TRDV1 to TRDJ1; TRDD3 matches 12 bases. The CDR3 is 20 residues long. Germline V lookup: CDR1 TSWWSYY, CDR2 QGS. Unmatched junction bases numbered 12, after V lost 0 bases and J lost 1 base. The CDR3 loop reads CALGELRKYWGILGTDKLIF. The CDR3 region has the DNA TGTGCTCTTGGGGAACTTAGGAAATACTGGGGGATACTGGGCACCGATAAACTCATCTTT.

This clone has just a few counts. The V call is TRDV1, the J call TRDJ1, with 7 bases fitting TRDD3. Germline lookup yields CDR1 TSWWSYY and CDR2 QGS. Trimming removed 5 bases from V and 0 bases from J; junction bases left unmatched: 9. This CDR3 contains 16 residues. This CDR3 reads CALGWRWGTHTDKLIF. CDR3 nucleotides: TGTGCTCTTGGGTGGAGGTGGGGGACCCACACCGATAAACTCATCTTT.

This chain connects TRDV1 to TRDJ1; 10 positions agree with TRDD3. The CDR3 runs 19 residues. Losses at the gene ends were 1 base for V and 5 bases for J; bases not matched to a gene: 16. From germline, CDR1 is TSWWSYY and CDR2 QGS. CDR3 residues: CALGEHPKCGGYACDKLIF. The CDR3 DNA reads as TGTGCTCTTGGGGAACACCCAAAGTGCGGGGGATACGCCTGTGATAAACTCATCTTT.

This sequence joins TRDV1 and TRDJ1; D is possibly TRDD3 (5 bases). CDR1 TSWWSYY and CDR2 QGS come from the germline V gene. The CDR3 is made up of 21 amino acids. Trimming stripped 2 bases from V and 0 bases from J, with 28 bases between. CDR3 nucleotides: TGTGCTCTTGGGGAATACGGTCTGGGAGAGCGATCCAAACCGTACACCGATAAACTCATCTTT. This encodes CALGEYGLGERSKPYTDKLIF.

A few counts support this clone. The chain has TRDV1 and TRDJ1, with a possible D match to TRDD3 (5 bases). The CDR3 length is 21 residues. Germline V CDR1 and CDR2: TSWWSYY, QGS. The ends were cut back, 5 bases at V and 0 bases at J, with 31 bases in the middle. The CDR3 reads CALGFPRAAKMLGLNTDKLIF. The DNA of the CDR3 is TGTGCTCTTGGGTTCCCAAGGGCAGCTAAGATGTTGGGGTTGAACACCGATAAACTCATCTTT.

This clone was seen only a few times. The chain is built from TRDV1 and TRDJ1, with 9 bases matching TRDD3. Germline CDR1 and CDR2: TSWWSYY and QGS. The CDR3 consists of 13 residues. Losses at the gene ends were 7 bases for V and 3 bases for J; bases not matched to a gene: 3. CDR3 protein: CALVRGIPDKLIF. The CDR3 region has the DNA TGTGCTCTTGTGAGGGGGATACCCGATAAACTCATCTTT.

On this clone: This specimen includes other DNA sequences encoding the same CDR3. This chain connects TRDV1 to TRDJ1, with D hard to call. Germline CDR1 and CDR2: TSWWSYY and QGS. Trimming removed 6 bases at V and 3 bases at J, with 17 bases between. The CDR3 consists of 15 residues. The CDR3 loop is CALGRRSPLSDKLIF. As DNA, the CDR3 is TGTGCTCTTGGACGAAGATCTCCTTTGTCCGATAAACTCATCTTT.

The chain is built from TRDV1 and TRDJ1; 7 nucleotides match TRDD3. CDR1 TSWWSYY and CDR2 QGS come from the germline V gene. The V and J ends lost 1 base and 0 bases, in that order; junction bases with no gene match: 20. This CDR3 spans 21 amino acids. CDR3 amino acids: CALGERLLDPMGETYTDKLIF. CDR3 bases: TGTGCTCTTGGGGAACGACTCCTAGATCCTATGGGGGAGACGTACACCGATAAACTCATCTTT.

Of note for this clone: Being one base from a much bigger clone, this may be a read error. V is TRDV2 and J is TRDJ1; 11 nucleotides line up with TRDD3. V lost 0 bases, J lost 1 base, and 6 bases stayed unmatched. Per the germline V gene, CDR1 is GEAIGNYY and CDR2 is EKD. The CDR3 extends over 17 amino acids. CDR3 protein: CACDTPWGILVTDKLIF. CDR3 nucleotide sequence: TGTGCCTGTGACACCCCCTGGGGGATACTCGTCACCGATAAACTCATCTTT.

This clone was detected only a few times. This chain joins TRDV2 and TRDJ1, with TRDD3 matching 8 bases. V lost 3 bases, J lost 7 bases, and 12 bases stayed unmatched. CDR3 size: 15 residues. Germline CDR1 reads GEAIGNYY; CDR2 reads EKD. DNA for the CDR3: TGTGCCTGTGACTCCCTTATACTGGGGGCGACTAAACTCATCTTT. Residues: CACDSLILGATKLIF.

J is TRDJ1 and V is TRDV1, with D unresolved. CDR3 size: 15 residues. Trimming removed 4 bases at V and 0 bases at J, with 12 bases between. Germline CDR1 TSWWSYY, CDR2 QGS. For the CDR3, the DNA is TGTGCTCTTGGGGGGGCCTTGTTTTACACCGATAAACTCATCTTT. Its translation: CALGGALFYTDKLIF.

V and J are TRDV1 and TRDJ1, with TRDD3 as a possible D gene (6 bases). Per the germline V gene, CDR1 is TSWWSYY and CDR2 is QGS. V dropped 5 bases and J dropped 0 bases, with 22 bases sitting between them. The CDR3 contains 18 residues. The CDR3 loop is CALGTAYWGSRYTDKLIF. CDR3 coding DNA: TGTGCTCTTGGGACGGCGTATTGGGGATCCAGGTACACCGATAAACTCATCTTT.

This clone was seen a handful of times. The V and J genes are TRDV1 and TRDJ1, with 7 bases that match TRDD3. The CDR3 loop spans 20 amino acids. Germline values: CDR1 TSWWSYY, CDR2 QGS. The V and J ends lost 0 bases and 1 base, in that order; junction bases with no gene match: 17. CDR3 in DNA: TGTGCTCTTGGGGAACTCATATCTAACCTACTGGGGCTCCGCACCGATAAACTCATCTTT. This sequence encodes CALGELISNLLGLRTDKLIF.

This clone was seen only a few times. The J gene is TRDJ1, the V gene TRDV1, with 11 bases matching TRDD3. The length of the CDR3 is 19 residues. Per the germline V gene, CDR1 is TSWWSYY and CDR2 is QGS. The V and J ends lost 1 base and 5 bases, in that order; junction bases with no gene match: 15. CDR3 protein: CALGEPHIPVLGDRDKLIF. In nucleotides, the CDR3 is TGTGCTCTTGGGGAACCCCATATTCCCGTACTGGGGGATAGGGATAAACTCATCTTT.

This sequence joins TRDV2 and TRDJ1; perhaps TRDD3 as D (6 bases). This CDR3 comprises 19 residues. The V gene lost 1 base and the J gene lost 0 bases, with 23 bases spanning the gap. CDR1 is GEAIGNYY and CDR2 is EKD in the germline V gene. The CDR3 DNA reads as TGTGCCTGTGACACGATGTCGGCTGGCGGGGGGGAAAACACCGATAAACTCATCTTT. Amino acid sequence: CACDTMSAGGGENTDKLIF.

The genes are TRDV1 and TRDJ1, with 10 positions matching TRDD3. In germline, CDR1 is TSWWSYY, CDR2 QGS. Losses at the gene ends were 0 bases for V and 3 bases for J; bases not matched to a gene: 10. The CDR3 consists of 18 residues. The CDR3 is CALGELVLGWGIADKLIF. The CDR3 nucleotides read TGTGCTCTTGGGGAACTAGTCCTAGGCTGGGGGATAGCCGATAAACTCATCTTT.